The sequence of this T cell receptor (beta chain) was determined in a study of post-analysis software for immune sequencing data (dated by TCRdb to about 2015). Study-level background: Relapsing-remitting, secondary progressive and progressive-relapsing multiple sclerosis were recorded as disease courses, and subtype annotation was lacking for some patients. The multiple sclerosis patient repertoires were compared with more than 9 previously published healthy control repertoires from donors aged roughly 6 to 27 years. A subset of samples was prepared in parallel using single-end sample barcoding, then pooled and co-amplified after Illumina adapter ligation.

The library relied on PCR. The sequencing machine was an Illumina HiSeq 2500. To reduce PCR and sequencing biases, unique molecular identifiers were incorporated into the TCR beta cDNA libraries. About 500,000 cDNA molecules were obtained for every 1 to 10 million input T cells, so each molecule roughly corresponded to one T cell. Patient libraries were prepared and sequenced with the same protocol used for the earlier healthy control dataset. Within a given batch, samples were prepared together, multiplexed and sequenced on the same HiSeq lane. In the paper's pipeline: MIGEC was used to process the raw barcoded reads, and molecular identifier groups with only a single read were discarded before consensus assembly and CDR3 extraction. Clonotype tables were post-analysed with VDJtools, and diversity was normalized by down-sampling all datasets to the smallest sample size. In repertoire overlap clustering, CDR3 amino acid sequences, but not nucleotide sequences, were matched to correct batch-related cross-sample contamination. TCRdb reanalyzed the raw reads on its own, using fastp at Q25 for trimming and MiXCR for clone calling, and kept in-frame beta chains. Entries that share a CDR3 protein sequence are merged under the most common genes and DNA. TCRdb's processing, not the authors', yielded these V and J calls. The table for this sample lists almost 700,000 distinct CDR3 sequences; approximately 59% of them were counted only once. 11% of the sample lies in the top ten.

To demonstrate the VDJtools post-analysis software, the study profiled TCR beta repertoires from the peripheral blood of about a dozen young patients with multiple sclerosis. The multiple sclerosis patients were children and adolescents between roughly 6 and 16 years of age. Study-wide conclusions, independent of this receptor: Normalized Chao1 diversity was significantly lower in multiple sclerosis patients than controls, suggesting substantial peripheral T-cell clonal expansion. The multiple sclerosis patient group was slightly younger than the control group. Direct clustering with F measure revealed strong co-clustering of samples prepared in the same batch, which led to a batch-effect correction.

Concerning this clonotype: Its antigen is not yet known. One base away there is no much larger clone; base qualities are not given.

The sample consisted of blood. This receptor was identified in a girl between 2 and 10 years old with multiple sclerosis.

The DNA reads as follows: TGCAGTGCTAGAGCTAGCGGGGTCACCTACGAGCAGTACTTC. Its coded protein is CSARASGVTYEQYF. The rearrangement combines TRBV20-1 with TRBJ2-7, with TRBD2 identical over 9 junction bases. Per the germline V gene (reference sequence), DFQATT is the CDR1 and SNEGSKA is the CDR2. Counted from cysteine to phenylalanine, this CDR3 has 14 amino acids. Solely the CDR3 DNA is kept, with 42 bases framed from the first base. V is pruned by 1 base and J by 2 bases, leaving 3 bases of the junction without a gene match.